The clone carrying this TCR beta chain was seen only once. The antigen is undetermined. This specimen belongs to a study of cytomegalovirus exposure and HLA in healthy donors. The CDR3 covers 17 residues. J gave up 3 bases and V 4 bases, and 7 bases lay outside the gene matches. Germline V CDR1 and CDR2: SGHNT, YYREEE (reference sequence). General observations from the study: Later genetic work tied a missense DCLRE1C variant to beta-chain V and J trimming.

PCR was performed using 60 Vbeta and 13 Jbeta primers. Using immunoSEQ multiplex PCR, the repertoire was profiled, and TCRdb retains in-frame clones only, with some absent. The sample holds tens of thousands of clones, 60% to 85% seen once. This TCR was sampled from a man between 40 and 49 years old in good health and CMV-seronegative. Sequencing input: PBMCs. The V and J genes are TRBV5-4 and TRBJ2-3, with TRBD2 matching 14 bases. This chain's CDR3 is CASSPPGLAGVTDTQYF. The DNA of the CDR3 is TGTGCCAGCAGCCCCCCGGGACTAGCGGGAGTTACAGATACGCAGTATTTT. Full variable domain (missing parts from reference TRBV5-4 and TRBJ2-3): ETGVTQSPTHLIKTRGQQVTLRCSSQSGHNTVSWYQQALGQGPQFIFQYYREEENGRGNFPPRFSGLQFPNYSSELNVNALELDDSALYLCASSPPGLAGVTDTQYFGPGTRLTVL.